A single count supports the clone carrying this T cell receptor (beta chain). Its antigen is still unknown. V lost 5 bases and J lost 1, with 16 bases in between. The CDR3 runs to 16 residues. Looked up from germline, CDR1 is MGHRA and CDR2 is YSYEKL. Sequencing used immunoSEQ multiplex PCR; TCRdb keeps in-frame clones, though not all of them. The sample yields 90,000 to 130,000 clones, about 92% seen once. This specimen comes from a study of T cell responses to AZD1222 COVID-19 vaccine. Study findings and constraints: Of the AZD1222 recipients, only six were seropositive at baseline.

This sequence joins TRBV4-1 and TRBJ2-3, with D perhaps TRBD2 (6 bases). The receptor was isolated from an adult in good health. Here the sequenced sample was peripheral blood, taken on day 0 of MenACWY control vaccination. The CDR3: CASSAPASVGTDTQYF. The CDR3 DNA follows: TGCGCCAGCAGCGCCCCCGCTAGCGTAGGCACAGATACGCAGTATTTT.